This TCR beta chain was recorded in a study of blood T cell repertoires in COVID-19. Sequencing was performed with immunoSEQ multiplex PCR; in TCRdb, only in-frame clones are kept and a portion is missing. Of 95,000 to 150,000 clones in the sample, 90% were seen once. CDR3 size: 13 residues. CDR1 SSHAT and CDR2 FNYEAQ come from the germline V gene (reference sequence). Trimming took 1 base from V and 6 from J; bases not matched to a gene: 0. This chain links TRBV7-7 with TRBJ2-3, with 8 bases lining up with TRBD1. Specimen: peripheral blood. The source is a woman aged 60-75 years with COVID-19, enrolled during active disease. The CDR3: CASSLGQGDTQYF. CDR3 sequence (DNA): TGTGCCAGCAGCTTAGGACAGGGGGATACGCAGTATTTT.